The 14 T cell receptor beta chains given below trace back to one sample, sequenced in a study of T cell responses to AZD1222 COVID-19 vaccine. Produced via immunoSEQ multiplex PCR; TCRdb's table is partial and in-frame only. There are over 120,000 clones in the sample; around 93% occur only once, and 2.5% to 4% lies in the top ten. Specimen: peripheral blood, collected 28 days after the second AZD1222 dose. The receptors stem from an adult who received the AZD1222 COVID-19 vaccine.

The chain joins TRBV4-1 to TRBJ1-4, with 9 positions matching TRBD1. CDR3 length: 15 amino acids. V gave up 4 bases and J gave up 7 bases; unmatched junction bases: 7. Germline V gene sequence: CDR1 MGHRA, CDR2 YSYEKL. The CDR3 DNA follows: TGCGCCAGCAGCCCGGCCGGACAGGGGAGTGAAAAACTGTTTTTT. As protein: CASSPAGQGSEKLFF.

This clone was observed a handful of times. This chain uses TRBV30 with TRBJ2-2; D unresolved. The CDR3 is 15 amino acids. Trimming removed 4 bases at V and 3 bases at J, with 15 bases between. Germline CDR1 reads GTSNPN; CDR2 reads SVGIG (reference sequence). The CDR3, as DNA: TGTGCCTGGATCATGAGTGGCCGGGACACCGGGGAGCTGTTTTTT. Translation gives CAWIMSGRDTGELFF.

The J gene is TRBJ2-5, the V gene TRBV4-1, with TRBD2 identical over 7 bases. CDR1 is MGHRA, CDR2 YSYEKL, per germline. The trim removed 1 base at V and 2 bases at J, leaving 7 bases unmatched. CDR3 length equals 16 residues. CDR3 nucleotide sequence: TGCGCCAGCAGCCAAGGCCCCCAGCGGGGACAAGAGACCCAGTACTTC. Its translation is CASSQGPQRGQETQYF.

The rearrangement links TRBV7-2 to TRBJ1-1; D might be TRBD1 (6 bases). V was pared by 2 bases and J by 7 bases, with 20 bases between. Per germline, CDR1 SGHTA and CDR2 FQGNSA. The CDR3 runs to 16 residues. CDR3 in DNA: TGTGCCAGCAGCTTATTTGCGGGACATAGGGACGTTGAAGCTTTCTTT. Translated: CASSLFAGHRDVEAFF.

There are a few counts of this clone. This chain joins TRBV5-4 and TRBJ2-7; TRBD1 matches at 9 bases. The CDR3 length is 14 residues. The germline V gene has CDR1 SGHNT and CDR2 YYREEE (reference sequence). The J segment lost 1 base and the V segment lost 6 bases, leaving 5 bases of the junction unmatched. The CDR3 loop reads CASTRGTGSYEQYF. In DNA form, the CDR3 reads TGTGCCAGCACTCGAGGGACAGGGTCCTACGAGCAGTACTTC.

The rearrangement uses TRBV7-2 and TRBJ2-2, with TRBD2 matching 11 bases. Germline CDR1 SGHTA, CDR2 FQGNSA. The junction had 8 bases not matched to a gene; V was cut back by 4 bases and J by 7 bases. This CDR3 contains 16 residues. CDR3 region: CASSSQPTSGSGELFF. As DNA, the CDR3 is TGTGCCAGCAGCTCGCAACCTACTAGCGGGAGCGGGGAGCTGTTTTTT.

In its sample, this clone was seen a few times. This chain uses TRBV6-5 with TRBJ2-7; possible D gene TRBD2, 5 bases. Germline loops: CDR1 MNHEY, CDR2 SVGAGI. Trimming took 8 bases from V and 0 from J, leaving 11 bases between them. The CDR3 length is 13 residues. The CDR3 bases are TGTGCCAGCGTTGAGGGAAACTCCTACGAGCAGTACTTC. It yields the protein CASVEGNSYEQYF.

This rearrangement joins TRBV4-1 to TRBJ2-5, with D hard to call. CDR1 and CDR2 from the germline V gene are MGHRA and YSYEKL. Between the trimmed V and J ends, which lost 4 bases and 5 bases, there was a span of 14 bases. This CDR3 region has 14 residues. In DNA form, the CDR3 reads TGCGCCAGCAGCCGTCCTCGGATGGGGGAGACCCAGTACTTC. It is translated as CASSRPRMGETQYF.

This chain connects TRBV9 to TRBJ2-3; D remains ambiguous. The CDR3 covers 13 residues. With 0 bases removed from V and 6 bases from J, the gap between germline ends came to 8 bases. Germline-derived CDR1 and CDR2 are SGDLS and YYNGEE. The DNA for the CDR3 is TGTGCCAGCAGCGTAGGGACCCAGGATACGCAGTATTTT. As protein: CASSVGTQDTQYF.

This clone appeared a single time. The chain links TRBV5-1 to TRBJ2-1, with 12 nucleotides matching TRBD2. After removal of 5 bases from V and 4 bases from J, the junction contained 7 bases not matched to a gene. Germline CDR1 SGHRS, CDR2 YFSETQ. CDR3 length: 16 amino acids. The CDR3 DNA reads TGCGCCAGCAGTCTAGCGGGAGGGCCGGGTTACAATGAGCAGTTCTTC. Translated: CASSLAGGPGYNEQFF.

This chain joins TRBV27 and TRBJ2-7; 10 nucleotides align to TRBD2. Per germline, CDR1 MNHEY and CDR2 SMNVEV (reference sequence). The CDR3 is 16 residues long. J gave up 2 bases and V 6 bases, and 10 bases lay outside the gene matches. The CDR3 is CASRLTPLAGAYEQYF. In DNA form, the CDR3 reads TGTGCCAGCAGATTGACCCCGCTAGCGGGAGCCTACGAGCAGTACTTC.

The J gene is TRBJ2-3, the V gene TRBV9, with 10 bases matching TRBD2. V was clipped by 0 bases and J by 1 base; unmatched bases: 5. Germline-derived CDR1 and CDR2 are SGDLS and YYNGEE. This CDR3 spans 17 amino acids. The CDR3 DNA reads TGTGCCAGCAGCGTAGGGACTAGCGGTAGAGGCACAGATACGCAGTATTTT. It encodes CASSVGTSGRGTDTQYF.

This clone was observed a single time. The chain joins TRBV19 to TRBJ2-3, with 7 bases identical to TRBD1. V was pared by 1 base and J by 2 bases, with 3 bases of the junction left unmatched. The CDR3 runs to 15 residues. The V gene's germline CDR1 is LNHDA and CDR2 SQIVND (reference sequence). CDR3 in amino acids: CASSIGDRATDTQYF. The DNA for the CDR3 is TGTGCCAGTAGTATAGGAGACAGGGCCACAGATACGCAGTATTTT.

This chain uses TRBV19 with TRBJ1-2; TRBD1 agrees at 9 bases. This CDR3 is 12 amino acids long. Germline V CDR1 and CDR2: LNHDA, SQIVND (reference sequence). The CDR3 DNA reads TGTGCTGCCGGACAGGGGAGTTATGGCTACACCTTC. This gives the protein CAAGQGSYGYTF.